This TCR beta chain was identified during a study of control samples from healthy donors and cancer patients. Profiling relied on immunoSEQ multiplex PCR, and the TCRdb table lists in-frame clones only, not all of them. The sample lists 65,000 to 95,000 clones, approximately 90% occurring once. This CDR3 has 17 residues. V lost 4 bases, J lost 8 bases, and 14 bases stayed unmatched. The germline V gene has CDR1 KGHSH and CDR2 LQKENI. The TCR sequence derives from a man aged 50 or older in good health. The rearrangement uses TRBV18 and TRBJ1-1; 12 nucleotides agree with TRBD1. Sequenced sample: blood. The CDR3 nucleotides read TGTGCCAGCTCACAAAATCGCCCCCGGGACAGGGGGCAGGAAGCTTTCTTT. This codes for CASSQNRPRDRGQEAFF. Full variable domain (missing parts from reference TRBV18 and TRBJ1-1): NAGVMQNPRHLVRRRGQEARLRCSPMKGHSHVYWYRQLPEEGLKFMVYLQKENIIDESGMPKERFSAEFPKEGPSILRIQQVVRGDSAAYFCASSQNRPRDRGQEAFFGQGTRLTVV.